The 16 T cell receptor beta chains presented below share a single source sample, sequenced in a study of response to subunit inactivated influenza vaccine. In TCRdb, the RT-PCR reads were re-called with MiXCR into one record per CDR3 protein. Of about 520,000 distinct CDR3 sequences in the sample, 25% are singletons; the top ten hold 1.5% to 2%. Sequenced material: CD4+ T cells sorted from PBMCs, taken around 5 days after vaccination. Source of these receptors: a man in his forties or fifties who received an inactivated influenza vaccine.

This clonotype was seen more than once but under ten times. CDR3 DNA: TGCAGTGCTAGAGCCGGGACTAGCGGGAGGGCTGTGGGCGAGCAGTACTTC. Translated, it gives CSARAGTSGRAVGEQYF. The V and J genes are TRBV20-1 and TRBJ2-7; TRBD2 aligns across 16 bases. J gave up 6 bases and V 1 base, and 9 bases lay outside the gene matches. Germline V lookup: CDR1 DFQATT, CDR2 SNEGSKA (reference sequence). The CDR3 has 17 amino acids.

This chain joins TRBV7-2 and TRBJ2-1, with 7 bases fitting TRBD1. J lost 4 bases, V lost 7 bases, and 10 bases had no gene match. The CDR3 runs 15 residues. Germline V lookup: CDR1 SGHTA, CDR2 FQGNSA. The CDR3 spells CASIPQTGLYNEQFF. The CDR3 DNA is TGTGCCAGCATCCCACAGACAGGGCTTTACAATGAGCAGTTCTTC. Combining the CDR3 with reference TRBV7-2 and TRBJ2-1 gives the whole variable domain GAGVSQSPSNKVTEKGKDVELRCDPISGHTALYWYRQSLGQGLEFLIYFQGNSAPDKSGLPSDRFSAERTGGSVSTLTIQRTQQEDSAVYLCASIPQTGLYNEQFFGPGTRLTVL.

The chain links TRBV30 to TRBJ1-3; D is uncertain. The CDR3 loop spans 16 amino acids. The germline V and J ends were trimmed by 4 bases and 0 bases, with 16 bases remaining between them. Germline-derived CDR1 and CDR2 are GTSNPN and SVGIG (reference sequence). The chain's CDR3 is CAWTFSGLLSGNTIYF. The CDR3 coding sequence is TGTGCCTGGACATTCTCCGGGCTCCTCTCTGGAAACACCATATATTTT.

The V call is TRBV7-9, the J call TRBJ2-1; maybe TRBD1 (6 bases). The CDR3 length is 15 residues. CDR1 is SEHNR, CDR2 FQNEAQ, per germline (reference sequence). With 5 bases removed from V and 0 bases from J, the gap between germline ends came to 11 bases. CDR3: CASSPAGASYNEQFF. The CDR3 region has the DNA TGTGCCAGCAGCCCCGCAGGGGCCTCCTACAATGAGCAGTTCTTC.

In its sample, this clonotype was seen a few times. The chain links TRBV10-3 to TRBJ2-1; unclear D gene. Germline V gene sequence: CDR1 ENHRY, CDR2 SYGVKD. The V and J ends lost 3 bases and 9 bases respectively, with 12 bases between them. This CDR3 contains 13 residues. CDR3 bases: TGTGCCATCAGTGACTTCCAAGACGGTGAGCAGTTCTTC. This translates into CAISDFQDGEQFF.

This chain connects TRBV20-1 to TRBJ2-7; the D is unclear. This CDR3 is 13 amino acids long. Germline lookup yields CDR1 DFQATT and CDR2 SNEGSKA (reference sequence). The germline V and J ends were trimmed by 3 bases and 0 bases, with 9 bases remaining between them. The CDR3 DNA sequence: TGCAGTGCTAGTCAGGAAATCTCCTACGAGCAGTACTTC. Its protein product is CSASQEISYEQYF.

The chain joins TRBV7-2 to TRBJ1-4, with TRBD1 matching over 9 bases. Per the germline V gene, CDR1 is SGHTA and CDR2 is FQGNSA. This CDR3 is built from 16 residues. With V trimmed by 3 bases and J by 5 bases, 7 bases remained unmatched. CDR3 protein: CASSFPGTGPNEKLFF. In nucleotides, the CDR3 is TGTGCCAGCAGCTTCCCCGGGACAGGGCCAAATGAAAAACTGTTTTTT.

This clonotype occurred a few times. The gene calls are TRBV9 and TRBJ2-7; D is possibly TRBD1 or TRBD2 (5 bases each). Trimming shortened V by 3 bases and J by 3 bases, and 13 bases separated the two germline ends. Per the germline V gene, CDR1 is SGDLS and CDR2 is YYNGEE. The CDR3 runs to 14 residues. As DNA, the CDR3 is TGTGCCAGCAGCGCCCTCCGGGACGGCTACGAGCAGTACTTC. This encodes CASSALRDGYEQYF.

This chain links TRBV7-2 with TRBJ2-7; 8 bases align to TRBD1. The CDR3 totals 15 residues. V lost 2 bases to trimming and J lost 2 bases; unmatched junction nucleotides: 5. CDR1 and CDR2 from the germline V gene are SGHTA and FQGNSA. In DNA form, the CDR3 reads TGTGCCAGCAGCTTATTCACGGGACAGGCCTACGAGCAGTACTTC. Protein product: CASSLFTGQAYEQYF. The entire variable domain, with the rest obtained from reference TRBV7-2 and TRBJ2-7, is as follows: GAGVSQSPSNKVTEKGKDVELRCDPISGHTALYWYRQSLGQGLEFLIYFQGNSAPDKSGLPSDRFSAERTGGSVSTLTIQRTQQEDSAVYLCASSLFTGQAYEQYFGPGTRLTVT.

This clonotype was detected a few times. This chain uses TRBV5-1 with TRBJ1-2; D is unresolved. Trimming pared 2 bases from V and 0 bases from J, leaving 11 bases between. The CDR3 length is 15 residues. Germline-derived CDR1 and CDR2 are SGHRS and YFSETQ. CDR3 sequence: CASSLSSGPNYGYTF. In DNA, the CDR3 is TGCGCCAGCAGCTTAAGCTCCGGGCCTAACTATGGCTACACCTTC. Full variable domain (missing parts from reference TRBV5-1 and TRBJ1-2): KAGVTQTPRYLIKTRGQQVTLSCSPISGHRSVSWYQQTPGQGLQFLFEYFSETQRNKGNFPGRFSGRQFSNSRSEMNVSTLELGDSALYLCASSLSSGPNYGYTFGSGTRLTVV.

The rearrangement uses TRBV4-3 and TRBJ2-6, with TRBD2 matching over 12 bases. The trim removed 4 bases at V and 0 bases at J, leaving 7 bases unmatched. This CDR3 is 19 amino acids long. The germline V gene has CDR1 LGHNA and CDR2 YSLEER. CDR3 nucleotides: TGCGCCAGCAGCCTGAGACTAGCGGGGGCCTCCTCTGGGGCCAACGTCCTGACTTTC. Its translation: CASSLRLAGASSGANVLTF.

This clonotype was seen more than once but under ten times. The J gene is TRBJ1-6, the V gene TRBV6-5; D is possibly TRBD1 (5 bases). V gave up 4 bases and J gave up 4 bases, with 11 bases separating them. This CDR3 comprises 15 residues. Germline V gives CDR1 MNHEY, CDR2 SVGAGI. For the CDR3, the DNA is TGTGCCAGCAGTTCCAACGGGGGTTATAATTCACCCCTCCACTTT. Amino acid sequence: CASSSNGGYNSPLHF.

This chain uses TRBV20-1 with TRBJ2-3, with TRBD2 matching over 15 bases. This CDR3 comprises 17 residues. V gave up 6 bases and J gave up 4 bases; unmatched junction bases: 11. CDR1 and CDR2 from the germline V gene are DFQATT and SNEGSKA (reference sequence). The CDR3 loop reads CSATWTSGRAVPDTQYF. CDR3 nucleotide sequence: TGCAGTGCAACCTGGACTAGCGGGAGGGCCGTCCCAGATACGCAGTATTTT.

This clonotype turned up a few times. V and J are TRBV29-1 and TRBJ2-1; TRBD2 might be the D (6 bases). V was pared by 5 bases and J by 1 base, with 9 bases between. CDR1 SQVTM and CDR2 ANQGSEA come from the germline V gene. This CDR3 is 13 amino acids long. CDR3 amino acids: CSVHGSSYNEQFF. DNA of the CDR3: TGCAGCGTTCACGGGAGTTCCTACAATGAGCAGTTCTTC.

This clonotype was found a few times. The CDR3 bases are TGCAGTGCTAGCCAGCCCGGGGGGGCCACTGAAGCTTTCTTT. Amino acids: CSASQPGGATEAFF. The rearrangement uses TRBV20-1 and TRBJ1-1; possible D gene TRBD1, 6 bases. Germline CDR1 is DFQATT and CDR2 is SNEGSKA (reference sequence). The CDR3 is 14 residues long. Trimming pared 3 bases from V and 4 bases from J, leaving 15 bases between.

The chain carries TRBV6-5 and TRBJ2-1; no definite D call. V was pared by 2 bases and J by 1 base, with 9 bases between. The germline V gene encodes CDR1 MNHEY and CDR2 SVGAGI. The CDR3 has 15 amino acids. CDR3 bases: TGTGCCAGCAGTTACCAAGCCCGATCCTACAATGAGCAGTTCTTC. It translates to CASSYQARSYNEQFF.